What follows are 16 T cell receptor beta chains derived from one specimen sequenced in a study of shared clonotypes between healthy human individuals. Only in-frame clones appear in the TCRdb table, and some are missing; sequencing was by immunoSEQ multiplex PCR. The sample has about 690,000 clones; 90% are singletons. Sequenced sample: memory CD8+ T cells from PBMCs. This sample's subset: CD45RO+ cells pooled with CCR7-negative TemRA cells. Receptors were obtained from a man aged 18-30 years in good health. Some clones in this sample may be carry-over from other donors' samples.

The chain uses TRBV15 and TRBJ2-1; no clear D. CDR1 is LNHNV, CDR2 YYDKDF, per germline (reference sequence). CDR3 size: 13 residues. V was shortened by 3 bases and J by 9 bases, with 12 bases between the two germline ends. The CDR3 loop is CATSSGVRGEQFF. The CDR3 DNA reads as TGTGCCACCAGCAGTGGGGTTCGAGGTGAGCAGTTCTTC.

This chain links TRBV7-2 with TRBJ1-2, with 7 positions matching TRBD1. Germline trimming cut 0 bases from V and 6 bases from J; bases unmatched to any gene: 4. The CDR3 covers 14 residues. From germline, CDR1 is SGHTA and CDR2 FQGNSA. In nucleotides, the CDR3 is TGTGCCAGCAGCTTAGCGTATACAGGGGATGGCTACACCTTC. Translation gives CASSLAYTGDGYTF.

The CDR3, as DNA: TGTGCCAGCAGCAGGGGACTAGAAGCCAACAATGAGCAGTTCTTC. Translated, it gives CASSRGLEANNEQFF. This sequence joins TRBV7-3 and TRBJ2-1, with 8 bases matching TRBD2. The junction had 8 bases not matched to a gene; V was cut back by 5 bases and J by 5 bases. The CDR3 covers 15 residues. In germline, CDR1 is SGHTA, CDR2 FQGTGA. Looking up the rest from reference TRBV7-3 and TRBJ2-1 gives the full variable domain: GAGVSQTPSNKVTEKGKYVELRCDPISGHTALYWYRQSLGQGPEFLIYFQGTGAADDSGLPNDRFFAVRPEGSVSTLKIQRTERGDSAVYLCASSRGLEANNEQFFGPGTRLTVL.

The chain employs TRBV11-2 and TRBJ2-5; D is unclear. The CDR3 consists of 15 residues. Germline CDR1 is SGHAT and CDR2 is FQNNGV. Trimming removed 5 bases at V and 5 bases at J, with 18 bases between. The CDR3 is CASSPPTGPAETQYF. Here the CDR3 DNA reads TGTGCCAGCAGCCCCCCGACTGGGCCCGCGGAGACCCAGTACTTC.

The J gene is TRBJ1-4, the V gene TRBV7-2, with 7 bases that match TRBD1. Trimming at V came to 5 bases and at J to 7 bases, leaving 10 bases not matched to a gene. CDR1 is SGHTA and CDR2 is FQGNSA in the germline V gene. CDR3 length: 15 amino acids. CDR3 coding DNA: TGTGCCAGCAGCAACAGACAGGGCCCCGGTGAAAAACTGTTTTTT. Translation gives CASSNRQGPGEKLFF.

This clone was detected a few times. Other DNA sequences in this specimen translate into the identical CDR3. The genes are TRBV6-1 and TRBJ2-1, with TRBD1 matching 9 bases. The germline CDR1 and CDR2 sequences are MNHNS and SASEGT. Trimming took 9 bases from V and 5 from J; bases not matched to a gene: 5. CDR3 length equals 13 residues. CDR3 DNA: TGTGCCAGTTCCGGGACAGGGCACAATGAGCAGTTCTTC. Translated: CASSGTGHNEQFF.

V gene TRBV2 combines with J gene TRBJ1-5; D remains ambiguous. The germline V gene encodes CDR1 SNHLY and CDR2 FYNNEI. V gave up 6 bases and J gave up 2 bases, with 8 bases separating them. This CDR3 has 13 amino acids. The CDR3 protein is CASRAKGNQPQHF. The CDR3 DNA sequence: TGTGCCAGCAGAGCGAAGGGCAATCAGCCCCAGCATTTT.

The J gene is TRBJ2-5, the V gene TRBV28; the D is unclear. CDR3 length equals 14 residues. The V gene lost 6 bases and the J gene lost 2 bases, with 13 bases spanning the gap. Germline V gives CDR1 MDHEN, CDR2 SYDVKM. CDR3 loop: CASSPGLGQETQYF. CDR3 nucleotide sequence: TGTGCCAGCAGCCCCGGGTTAGGACAAGAGACCCAGTACTTC.

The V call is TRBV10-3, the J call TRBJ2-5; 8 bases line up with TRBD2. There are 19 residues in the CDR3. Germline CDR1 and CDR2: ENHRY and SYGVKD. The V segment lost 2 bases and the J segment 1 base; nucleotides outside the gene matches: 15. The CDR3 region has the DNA TGTGCCATCAGTGAGAACCTCATGGCGGGACTAGACCTCCAAGAGACCCAGTACTTC. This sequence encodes CAISENLMAGLDLQETQYF.

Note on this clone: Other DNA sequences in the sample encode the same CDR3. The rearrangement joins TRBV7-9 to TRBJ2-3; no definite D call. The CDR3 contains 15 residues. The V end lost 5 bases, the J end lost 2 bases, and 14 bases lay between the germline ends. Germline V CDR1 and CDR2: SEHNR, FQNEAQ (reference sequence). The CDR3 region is CASSPRTIATDTQYF. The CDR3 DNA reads TGTGCCAGCAGCCCCAGGACGATAGCCACAGATACGCAGTATTTT.

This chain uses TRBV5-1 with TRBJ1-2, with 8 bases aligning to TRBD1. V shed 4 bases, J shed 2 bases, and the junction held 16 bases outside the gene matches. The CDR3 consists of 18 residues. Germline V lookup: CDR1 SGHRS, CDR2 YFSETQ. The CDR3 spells CASSTAGGTSLTNYGYTF. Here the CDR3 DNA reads TGCGCCAGCAGCACGGCAGGGGGCACCTCCCTTACAAACTATGGCTACACCTTC.

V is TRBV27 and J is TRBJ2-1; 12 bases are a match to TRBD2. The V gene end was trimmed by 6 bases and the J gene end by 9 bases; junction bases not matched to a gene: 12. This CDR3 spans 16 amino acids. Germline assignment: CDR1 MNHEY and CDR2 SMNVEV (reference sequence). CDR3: CASRTGLAGGGGEQFF. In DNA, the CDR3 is TGTGCCAGCAGGACGGGGCTAGCGGGAGGGGGCGGTGAGCAGTTCTTC.

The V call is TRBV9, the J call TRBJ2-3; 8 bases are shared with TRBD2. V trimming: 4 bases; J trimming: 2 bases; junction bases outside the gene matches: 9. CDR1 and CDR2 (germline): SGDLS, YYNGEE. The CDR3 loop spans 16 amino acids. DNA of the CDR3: TGTGCCAGCAGCCCTCGGGTAGCGGGGCCCACAGATACGCAGTATTTT. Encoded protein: CASSPRVAGPTDTQYF.

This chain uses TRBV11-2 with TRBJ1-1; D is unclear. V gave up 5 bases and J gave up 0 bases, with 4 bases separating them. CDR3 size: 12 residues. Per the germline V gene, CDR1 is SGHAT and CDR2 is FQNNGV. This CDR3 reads CASSRLNTEAFF. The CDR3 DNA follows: TGTGCCAGCAGCCGATTGAACACTGAAGCTTTCTTT.

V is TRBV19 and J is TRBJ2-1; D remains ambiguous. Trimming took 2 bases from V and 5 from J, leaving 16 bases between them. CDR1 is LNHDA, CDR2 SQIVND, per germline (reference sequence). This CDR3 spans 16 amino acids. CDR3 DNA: TGTGCCAGTAGTATATTCGTTCAACCCCCACACAATGAGCAGTTCTTC. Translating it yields CASSIFVQPPHNEQFF.

DNA of the CDR3: TGCAGCTACGCCCCTCATCGGGACAGGGGCTATGGCTACACCTTC. It yields the protein CSYAPHRDRGYGYTF. The gene calls are TRBV29-1 and TRBJ1-2; 10 bases match TRBD1. Germline CDR1 is SQVTM and CDR2 is ANQGSEA. CDR3 length equals 15 residues. The ends lost 8 bases at V and 4 bases at J; junction bases unmatched: 13. Variable domain in full (rest from reference TRBV29-1 and TRBJ1-2): SAVISQKPSRDICQRGTSLTIQCQVDSQVTMMFWYRQQPGQSLTLIATANQGSEATYESGFVIDKFPISRPNLTFSTLTVSNMSPEDSSIYLCSYAPHRDRGYGYTFGSGTRLTVV.